This T cell receptor beta chain is drawn from a study of spatial heterogeneity in lung cancer. Each TCR cDNA molecule carried a unique molecular identifier. Via MiXCR, TCRdb re-called the 5' RACE reads, giving one row per CDR3 protein. The sample records tens of thousands of distinct CDR3 sequences, roughly 4.9% being singletons. Time point noted: sample taken at primary tumor resection. Whole RNA from tumor, nontumor lung or frozen PBMC was sequenced unsorted. This clonotype came up many times. Germline loops: CDR1 SGDLS, CDR2 YYNGEE. The CDR3 totals 15 residues. The V gene lost 0 bases and the J gene lost 5 bases, with 14 bases spanning the gap.

This receptor was taken from a female donor with early-stage non-small cell lung cancer. The chain is built from TRBV9 and TRBJ2-5; the D is unclear. This specimen was PBMCs, taken at surgery. In nucleotides, the CDR3 is TGTGCCAGCAGCGTAGAGGGTGGCCTTGGTGAGACCCAGTACTTC. As protein: CASSVEGGLGETQYF.